The 5 T cell receptor beta chains presented below share a single source sample, sequenced in a study of cytomegalovirus exposure and HLA in healthy donors. Primers: 60 Vbeta forward and 13 Jbeta reverse. Profiling relied on immunoSEQ multiplex PCR, and the TCRdb table lists in-frame clones only, not all of them. The sample records about 88,000 clones, 80% to 90% being singletons. Source material: PBMCs. These receptors were obtained from a man younger than 35 in good health and CMV-seronegative.

The J gene is TRBJ1-6, the V gene TRBV5-1; tentative D call: TRBD1 (6 bases). Trimming cost V 4 bases and J 8 bases, with 19 bases left between them. The CDR3 length is 16 residues. The germline V gene has CDR1 SGHRS and CDR2 YFSETQ. The CDR3 loop is CASSRQGLAGDSPLHF. CDR3 DNA: TGCGCCAGCAGCCGCCAGGGGTTGGCCGGGGATTCACCCCTCCACTTT.

This rearrangement joins TRBV29-1 to TRBJ2-2; TRBD2 matches 7 bases. Germline loops: CDR1 SQVTM, CDR2 ANQGSEA. The CDR3 is made up of 12 amino acids. Trimming at V came to 4 bases and at J to 8 bases, leaving 4 bases not matched to a gene. The DNA of the CDR3 is TGCAGCGTTGTCCGAGCGGGAGGGGAGCTGTTTTTT. Its translation is CSVVRAGGELFF.

This chain connects TRBV28 to TRBJ1-5; TRBD1 is a possible D gene (6 bases). The CDR3 spans 15 residues. CDR1 MDHEN and CDR2 SYDVKM come from the germline V gene. Trimming pared 7 bases from V and 0 bases from J, leaving 13 bases between. CDR3 residues: CASTLGGHSNQPQHF. In nucleotides, the CDR3 is TGTGCCAGCACCCTAGGGGGTCATAGCAATCAGCCCCAGCATTTT.

This sequence joins TRBV9 and TRBJ2-3; 9 nucleotides agree with TRBD2. This CDR3 is 15 amino acids long. CDR1 is SGDLS and CDR2 is YYNGEE in the germline V gene. J was trimmed by 0 bases and V by 3 bases; bases with no gene match: 2. This CDR3 reads CASSATSGSTDTQYF. CDR3 coding DNA: TGTGCCAGCAGCGCCACTAGCGGGAGCACAGATACGCAGTATTTT.

This chain links TRBV4-1 with TRBJ1-4; 9 bases are a match to TRBD1. J was trimmed by 4 bases and V by 0 bases; bases with no gene match: 3. This CDR3 region has 16 residues. Germline lookup yields CDR1 MGHRA and CDR2 YSYEKL. CDR3 loop: CASSQDRGQGNEKLFF. For the CDR3, the DNA is TGCGCCAGCAGCCAAGATAGGGGACAGGGTAATGAAAAACTGTTTTTT.